Listed here are 22 T cell receptor beta chains from one sample, sequenced in a study of cytomegalovirus exposure and HLA in healthy donors. Both 60 Vbeta primers and 13 Jbeta primers went into the PCR. Produced via immunoSEQ multiplex PCR; TCRdb's table is partial and in-frame only. This table has approximately 140,000 clones, roughly 77% appearing once. Source material: PBMCs. Receptors originate from a human donor in good health.

The chain links TRBV7-9 to TRBJ2-7, with 9 bases lining up with TRBD1. There are 15 residues in the CDR3. Trimming cost V 3 bases and J 7 bases; bases outside gene matches: 10. The germline CDR1 and CDR2 sequences are SEHNR and FQNEAQ (reference sequence). CDR3 amino acids: CASSLTQQGAGEQYF. The CDR3 DNA sequence: TGTGCCAGCAGCTTGACACAACAGGGGGCGGGGGAGCAGTACTTC.

The rearrangement uses TRBV7-9 and TRBJ2-1; maybe TRBD2 (5 bases). The length of the CDR3 is 12 residues. Trimming stripped 4 bases from V and 6 bases from J, with 7 bases between. Germline V gives CDR1 SEHNR, CDR2 FQNEAQ (reference sequence). DNA for the CDR3: TGTGCCAGCAGCTCTACTAGCAATGAGCAGTTCTTC. Amino acid sequence: CASSSTSNEQFF.

The rearrangement uses TRBV7-6 and TRBJ1-1; 9 nucleotides match TRBD1. The germline gives CDR1 SGHVS, CDR2 FNYEAQ. V trimming: 1 base; J trimming: 3 bases; junction bases outside the gene matches: 0. This CDR3 spans 14 amino acids. The CDR3 nucleotides are TGTGCCAGCAGCTTAGGACAGGGGGACACTGAAGCTTTCTTT. Translation gives CASSLGQGDTEAFF.

This rearrangement joins TRBV19 to TRBJ2-1, with 7 nucleotides matching TRBD2. CDR1 and CDR2 (germline): LNHDA, SQIVND (reference sequence). V lost 0 bases, J lost 0 bases, and 5 bases stayed unmatched. This CDR3 has 17 residues. CDR3 sequence (DNA): TGTGCCAGTAGTATAGATTCCGGCGGGAGCTCCTACAATGAGCAGTTCTTC. It translates to CASSIDSGGSSYNEQFF. Full variable domain (rest looked up from reference TRBV19 and TRBJ2-1): DGGITQSPKYLFRKEGQNVTLSCEQNLNHDAMYWYRQDPGQGLRLIYYSQIVNDFQKGDIAEGYSVSREKKESFPLTVTSAQKNPTAFYLCASSIDSGGSSYNEQFFGPGTRLTVL.

The genes are TRBV25-1 and TRBJ2-7; TRBD1 matches 8 bases. This CDR3 spans 14 amino acids. CDR1 MGHDK and CDR2 SYGVNS come from the germline V gene. Unmatched junction bases numbered 4, after V lost 4 bases and J lost 2 bases. CDR3 DNA: TGTGCCAGCAGTGTCAGGGGGCTGCCCTACGAGCAGTACTTC. Its translation: CASSVRGLPYEQYF.

This clone was seen a few times. The chain has TRBV6-5 and TRBJ2-2; TRBD1 is a possible D gene (6 bases). The V end was cut by 5 bases, the J end by 2 bases, with 12 bases between. The CDR3 length is 15 residues. Germline values: CDR1 MNHEY, CDR2 SVGAGI. CDR3 nucleotides: TGTGCCAGCAGTCGTCCAGGGGTCAACACCGGGGAGCTGTTTTTT. Protein sequence: CASSRPGVNTGELFF.

This chain uses TRBV5-6 with TRBJ2-7; 7 nucleotides agree with TRBD1. The germline V gene encodes CDR1 SGHDT and CDR2 YYEEEE. The CDR3 contains 15 residues. V shed 0 bases and J 1 base; nucleotides not matched to a gene: 4. The CDR3 nucleotides are TGTGCCAGCAGCTTGGATCGCAGGGGGTCCTACGAGCAGTACTTC. This translates into CASSLDRRGSYEQYF.

CDR3 in amino acids: CASSMGGSLGGSYNEQFF. The CDR3 DNA follows: TGTGCCAGTAGTATGGGTGGGAGTCTCGGGGGGTCCTACAATGAGCAGTTCTTC. V gene TRBV19 combines with J gene TRBJ2-1; TRBD2 matches at 7 bases. CDR1 and CDR2 from the germline V gene are LNHDA and SQIVND (reference sequence). The CDR3 totals 18 residues. The J segment lost 1 base and the V segment lost 3 bases, leaving 12 bases of the junction unmatched.

The chain employs TRBV20-1 and TRBJ1-1; tentatively, D is TRBD1 (5 bases). CDR1 and CDR2 (germline): DFQATT, SNEGSKA (reference sequence). V was trimmed by 5 bases and J by 6 bases, leaving 10 bases between them. CDR3 length: 11 residues. The CDR3, as DNA: TGCAGTGCTCTGACAGTCTCTGAAGCTTTCTTT. Translation gives CSALTVSEAFF.

The rearrangement links TRBV5-1 to TRBJ2-7; a possible D gene is TRBD1 (6 bases). Germline CDR1 reads SGHRS; CDR2 reads YFSETQ. The length of the CDR3 is 13 residues. Trimming cost V 2 bases and J 3 bases, with 9 bases left between them. The CDR3 spells CASSFGQSYEQYF. The CDR3 DNA sequence: TGCGCCAGCAGCTTCGGACAGAGCTACGAGCAGTACTTC.

There are a few counts of this clone. The DNA of the CDR3 is TGTGCCACCAGCAGAGATCGCGTGCTTTGGCAGTACTTC. Translated, it gives CATSRDRVLWQYF. The gene calls are TRBV15 and TRBJ2-7; D remains unclear. The germline CDR1 and CDR2 sequences are LNHNV and YYDKDF (reference sequence). Trimming shortened V by 0 bases and J by 9 bases, and 12 bases separated the two germline ends. CDR3 size: 13 residues.

The chain joins TRBV4-2 to TRBJ2-1; possibly TRBD2 for D (5 bases). The CDR3 is 16 residues long. V lost 1 base and J 4 bases, leaving 14 bases between the germline ends. Germline-derived CDR1 and CDR2 are LGHNA and YNFKEQ. CDR3 DNA: TGTGCCAGCAGCCAAGTATCCGGGGAAAAATACAATGAGCAGTTCTTC. It is translated as CASSQVSGEKYNEQFF.

J is TRBJ2-3 and V is TRBV27, with no clear D. V was shortened by 8 bases and J by 5 bases, with 20 bases between the two germline ends. Per germline, CDR1 MNHEY and CDR2 SMNVEV (reference sequence). CDR3 length equals 15 residues. CDR3 residues: CASAILALGRDTQYF. CDR3 in DNA: TGTGCCAGCGCTATACTTGCTTTGGGCCGAGATACGCAGTATTTT.

This clone was observed a handful of times. The chain couples TRBV5-4 to TRBJ2-1; 7 nucleotides align to TRBD2. Germline assignment: CDR1 SGHNT and CDR2 YYREEE (reference sequence). This CDR3 has 18 residues. Trimming at V came to 3 bases and at J to 7 bases, leaving 19 bases not matched to a gene. The CDR3 DNA is TGTGCCAGCAGCTCACCCGGGGCGGGAGAAAGGGGTATGAATGAGCAGTTCTTC. Protein: CASSSPGAGERGMNEQFF.

As DNA, the CDR3 is TGTGCCAGCAGCCCCGACCCCGGGACTAGCGATGAGCAGTTCTTC. Amino acids: CASSPDPGTSDEQFF. The V call is TRBV7-2, the J call TRBJ2-1, with TRBD2 matching over 10 bases. Trimming cost V 5 bases and J 8 bases; bases outside gene matches: 9. The CDR3 length is 15 residues. Germline loops: CDR1 SGHTA, CDR2 FQGNSA.

The DNA for the CDR3 is TGTGCCAGTAGCGCGGCGACAGGGGCGTCTTCACCCCTCCACTTT. Protein sequence: CASSAATGASSPLHF. The chain uses TRBV19 and TRBJ1-6; 8 nucleotides align to TRBD1. J was trimmed by 9 bases and V by 6 bases; bases with no gene match: 10. From germline, CDR1 is LNHDA and CDR2 SQIVND (reference sequence). This CDR3 is built from 15 residues.

This chain uses TRBV6-5 with TRBJ1-2; the match to TRBD1 covers 7 bases. The trim removed 7 bases at V and 6 bases at J, leaving 8 bases unmatched. Germline-derived CDR1 and CDR2 are MNHEY and SVGAGI. The CDR3 loop spans 13 amino acids. The chain's CDR3 is CASTTLTGNGYTF. The CDR3, as DNA: TGTGCCAGCACCACCCTGACAGGGAATGGCTACACCTTC.

The J gene is TRBJ1-2, the V gene TRBV7-2, with TRBD1 matching over 8 bases. The germline CDR1 and CDR2 sequences are SGHTA and FQGNSA. The CDR3 length is 15 residues. V dropped 1 base and J dropped 8; count of bases not matched to a gene: 9. The CDR3 region is CASSLGPPGGQGYTF. For the CDR3, the DNA is TGTGCCAGCAGCTTAGGTCCTCCAGGGGGCCAAGGCTACACCTTC.

CDR3 amino acids: CASSPITGLNTEAFF. CDR3 DNA sequence: TGTGCCAGCAGCCCCATTACAGGGTTGAACACTGAAGCTTTCTTT. This rearrangement joins TRBV7-9 to TRBJ1-1; TRBD1 might be the D (6 bases). The CDR3 contains 15 residues. Trimming left V 5 bases short and J 0 bases short, with 13 bases between. The germline V gene has CDR1 SEHNR and CDR2 FQNEAQ (reference sequence). Filled out from reference TRBV7-9 and TRBJ1-1, the complete variable domain reads DTGVSQNPRHKITKRGQNVTFRCDPISEHNRLYWYRQTLGQGPEFLTYFQNEAQLEKSRLLSDRFSAERPKGSFSTLEIQRTEQGDSAMYLCASSPITGLNTEAFFGQGTRLTVV.

The chain joins TRBV4-3 to TRBJ1-5; D remains ambiguous. CDR3 length equals 15 residues. Trimming left V 0 bases short and J 3 bases short, with 9 bases between. Germline V gene lookup returns CDR1 LGHNA and CDR2 YSLEER. The CDR3 DNA reads as TGCGCCAGCAGCCAAGATCGAGCCTCCAATCAGCCCCAGCATTTT. Its protein product is CASSQDRASNQPQHF.

The chain links TRBV6-1 to TRBJ2-7; D possibly corresponds to TRBD2 (6 bases). This CDR3 has 19 residues. Trimming removed 0 bases from V and 2 bases from J, with 23 bases in between. Per the germline V gene, CDR1 is MNHNS and CDR2 is SASEGT. Here the CDR3 reads CASSEALLTPDYRTYEQYF. The CDR3 coding sequence is TGTGCCAGCAGTGAAGCGCTTCTTACCCCGGACTACCGAACCTACGAGCAGTACTTC.

The genes are TRBV4-2 and TRBJ2-1; D gene unclear. Germline V CDR1 and CDR2: LGHNA, YNFKEQ. This CDR3 comprises 15 residues. Deletions cut 0 bases from V and 2 bases from J, with 8 bases between. CDR3 region: CASSQESPPYNEQFF. The DNA of the CDR3 is TGTGCCAGCAGCCAAGAGAGCCCCCCCTACAATGAGCAGTTCTTC.